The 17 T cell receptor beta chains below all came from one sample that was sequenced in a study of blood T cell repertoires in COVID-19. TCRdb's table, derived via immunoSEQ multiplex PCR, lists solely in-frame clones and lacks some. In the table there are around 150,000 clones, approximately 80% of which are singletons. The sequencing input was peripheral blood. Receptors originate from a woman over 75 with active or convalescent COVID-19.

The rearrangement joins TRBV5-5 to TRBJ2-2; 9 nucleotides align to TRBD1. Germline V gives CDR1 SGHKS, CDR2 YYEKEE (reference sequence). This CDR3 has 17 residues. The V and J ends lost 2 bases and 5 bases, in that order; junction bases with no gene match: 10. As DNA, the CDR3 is TGTGCCAGCAGCTTCCCACCCGGGACAGGGCGGACCGGGGAGCTGTTTTTT. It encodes CASSFPPGTGRTGELFF. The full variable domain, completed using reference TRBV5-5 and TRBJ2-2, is DAGVTQSPTHLIKTRGQQVTLRCSPISGHKSVSWYQQVLGQGPQFIFQYYEKEERGRGNFPDRFSARQFPNYSSELNVNALLLGDSALYLCASSFPPGTGRTGELFFGEGSRLTVL.

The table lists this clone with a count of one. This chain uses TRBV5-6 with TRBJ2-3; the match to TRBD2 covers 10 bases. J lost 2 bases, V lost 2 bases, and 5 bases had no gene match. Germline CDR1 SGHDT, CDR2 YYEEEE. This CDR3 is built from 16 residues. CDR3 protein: CASSFSAGGFTDTQYF. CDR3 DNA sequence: TGTGCCAGCAGCTTCTCAGCGGGGGGGTTCACAGATACGCAGTATTTT.

The CDR3 loop reads CAISDVGGGTDTQYF. The CDR3 DNA sequence: TGTGCCATCAGTGACGTGGGAGGTGGCACAGATACGCAGTATTTT. This chain connects TRBV10-3 to TRBJ2-3, with D perhaps matching TRBD2 (6 bases). The CDR3 runs to 15 residues. V gave up 3 bases and J gave up 1 base, with 11 bases separating them. Germline V gene sequence: CDR1 ENHRY, CDR2 SYGVKD.

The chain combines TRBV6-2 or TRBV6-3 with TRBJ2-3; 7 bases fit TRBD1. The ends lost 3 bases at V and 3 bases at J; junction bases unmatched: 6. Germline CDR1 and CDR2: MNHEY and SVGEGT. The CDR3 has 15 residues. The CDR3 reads CASSYGQGVTDTQYF. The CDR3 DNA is TGTGCCAGCAGTTATGGTCAGGGGGTGACAGATACGCAGTATTTT.

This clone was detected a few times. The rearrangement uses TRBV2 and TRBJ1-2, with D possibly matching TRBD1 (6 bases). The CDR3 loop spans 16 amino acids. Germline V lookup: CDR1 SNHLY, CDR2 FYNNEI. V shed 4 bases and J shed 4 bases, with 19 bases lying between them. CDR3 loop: CASSAGAGVVAYGYTF. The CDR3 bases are TGTGCCAGCAGTGCCGGGGCAGGGGTAGTGGCCTATGGCTACACCTTC.

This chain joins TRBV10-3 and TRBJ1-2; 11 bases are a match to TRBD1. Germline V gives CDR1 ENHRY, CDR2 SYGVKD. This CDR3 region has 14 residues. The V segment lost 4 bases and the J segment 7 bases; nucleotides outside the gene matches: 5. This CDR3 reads CAISAGQGAGGYTF. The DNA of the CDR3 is TGTGCCATCAGTGCTGGACAGGGGGCTGGTGGCTACACCTTC.

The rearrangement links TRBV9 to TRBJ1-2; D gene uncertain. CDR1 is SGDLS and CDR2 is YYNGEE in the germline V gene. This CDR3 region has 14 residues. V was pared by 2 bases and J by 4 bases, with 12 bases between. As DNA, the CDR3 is TGTGCCAGCAGCGTGGACGTGACTAGCTATGGCTACACCTTC. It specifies CASSVDVTSYGYTF. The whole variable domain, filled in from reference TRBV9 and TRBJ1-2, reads DSGVTQTPKHLITATGQRVTLRCSPRSGDLSVYWYQQSLDQGLQFLIQYYNGEERAKGNILERFSAQQFPDLHSELNLSSLELGDSALYFCASSVDVTSYGYTFGSGTRLTVV.

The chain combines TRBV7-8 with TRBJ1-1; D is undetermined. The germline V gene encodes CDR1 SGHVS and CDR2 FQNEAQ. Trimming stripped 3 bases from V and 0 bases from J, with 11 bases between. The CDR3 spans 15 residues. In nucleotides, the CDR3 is TGTGCCAGCAGCTTTCGAGATCCGATGAACACTGAAGCTTTCTTT. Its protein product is CASSFRDPMNTEAFF.

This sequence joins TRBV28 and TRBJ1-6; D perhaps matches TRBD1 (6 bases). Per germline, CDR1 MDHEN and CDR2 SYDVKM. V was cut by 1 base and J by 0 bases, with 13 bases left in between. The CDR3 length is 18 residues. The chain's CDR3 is CASSLSTGLGSYNSPLHF. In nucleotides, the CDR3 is TGTGCCAGCAGTTTATCTACAGGGTTAGGCTCCTATAATTCACCCCTCCACTTT. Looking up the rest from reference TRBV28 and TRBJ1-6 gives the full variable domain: DVKVTQSSRYLVKRTGEKVFLECVQDMDHENMFWYRQDPGLGLRLIYFSYDVKMKEKGDIPEGYSVSREKKERFSLILESASTNQTSMYLCASSLSTGLGSYNSPLHFGNGTRLTVT.

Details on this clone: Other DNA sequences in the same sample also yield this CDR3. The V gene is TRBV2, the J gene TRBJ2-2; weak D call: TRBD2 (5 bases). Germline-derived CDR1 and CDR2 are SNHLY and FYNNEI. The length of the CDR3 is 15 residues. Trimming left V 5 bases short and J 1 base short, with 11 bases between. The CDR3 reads CASSRDRGNTGELFF. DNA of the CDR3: TGTGCCAGCAGTCGAGATCGGGGGAACACCGGGGAGCTGTTTTTT.

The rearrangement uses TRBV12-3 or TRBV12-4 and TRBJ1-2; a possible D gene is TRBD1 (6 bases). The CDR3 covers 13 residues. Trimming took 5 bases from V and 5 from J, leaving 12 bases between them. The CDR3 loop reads CASSGTSVYGYTF. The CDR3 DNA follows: TGTGCCAGCAGTGGGACATCCGTTTATGGCTACACCTTC.

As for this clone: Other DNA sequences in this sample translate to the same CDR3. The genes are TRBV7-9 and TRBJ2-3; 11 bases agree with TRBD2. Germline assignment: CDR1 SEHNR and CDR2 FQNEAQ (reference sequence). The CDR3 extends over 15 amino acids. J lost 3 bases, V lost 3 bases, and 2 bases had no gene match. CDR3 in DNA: TGTGCCAGCAGCTTGGCTAGCGGGGGGACAGATACGCAGTATTTT. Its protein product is CASSLASGGTDTQYF. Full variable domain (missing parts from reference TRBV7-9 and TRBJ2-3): DTGVSQNPRHKITKRGQNVTFRCDPISEHNRLYWYRQTLGQGPEFLTYFQNEAQLEKSRLLSDRFSAERPKGSFSTLEIQRTEQGDSAMYLCASSLASGGTDTQYFGPGTRLTVL.

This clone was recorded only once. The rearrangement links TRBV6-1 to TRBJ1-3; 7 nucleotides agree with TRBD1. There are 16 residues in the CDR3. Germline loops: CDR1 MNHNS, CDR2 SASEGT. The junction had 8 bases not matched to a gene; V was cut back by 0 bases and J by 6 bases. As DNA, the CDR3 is TGTGCCAGCAGTGAAGCGGCCGGGACAGCCCAAAACACCATATATTTT. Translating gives CASSEAAGTAQNTIYF.

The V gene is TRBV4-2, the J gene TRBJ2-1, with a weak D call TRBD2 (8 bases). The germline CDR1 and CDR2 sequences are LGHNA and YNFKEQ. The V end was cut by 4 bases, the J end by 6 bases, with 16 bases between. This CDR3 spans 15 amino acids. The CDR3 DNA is TGTGCCAGCAGCCTCGAGGGGGCGGGGGGCAATGAGCAGTTCTTC. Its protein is CASSLEGAGGNEQFF.

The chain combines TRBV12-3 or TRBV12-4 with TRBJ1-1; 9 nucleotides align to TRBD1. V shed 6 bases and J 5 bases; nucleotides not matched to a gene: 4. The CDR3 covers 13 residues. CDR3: CASRQGATTEAFF. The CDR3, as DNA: TGTGCCAGCAGACAGGGGGCGACTACTGAAGCTTTCTTT.

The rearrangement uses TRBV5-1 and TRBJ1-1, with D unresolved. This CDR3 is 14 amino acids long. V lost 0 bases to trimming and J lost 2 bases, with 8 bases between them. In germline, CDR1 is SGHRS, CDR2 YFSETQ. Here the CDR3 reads CASSLEYSNTEAFF. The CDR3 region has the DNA TGCGCCAGCAGCTTGGAGTACAGTAACACTGAAGCTTTCTTT.

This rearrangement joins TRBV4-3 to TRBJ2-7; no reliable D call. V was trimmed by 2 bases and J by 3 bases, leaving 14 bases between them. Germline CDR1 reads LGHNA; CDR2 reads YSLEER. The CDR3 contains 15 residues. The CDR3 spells CASSQSLASVYEQYF. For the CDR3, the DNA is TGCGCCAGCAGCCAATCATTAGCCTCGGTCTACGAGCAGTACTTC.